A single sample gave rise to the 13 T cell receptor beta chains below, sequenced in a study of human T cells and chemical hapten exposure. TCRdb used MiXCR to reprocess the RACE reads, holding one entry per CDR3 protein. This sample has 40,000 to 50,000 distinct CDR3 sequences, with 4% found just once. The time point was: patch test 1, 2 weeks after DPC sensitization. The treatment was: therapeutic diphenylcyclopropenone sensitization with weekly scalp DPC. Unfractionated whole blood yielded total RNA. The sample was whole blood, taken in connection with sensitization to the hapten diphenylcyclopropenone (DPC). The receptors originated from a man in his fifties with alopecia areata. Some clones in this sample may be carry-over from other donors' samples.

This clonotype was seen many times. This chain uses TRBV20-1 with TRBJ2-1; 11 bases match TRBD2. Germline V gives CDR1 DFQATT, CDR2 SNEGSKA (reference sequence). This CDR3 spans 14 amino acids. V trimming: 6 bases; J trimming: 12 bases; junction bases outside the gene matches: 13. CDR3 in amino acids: CSAPGTSGKVWQFF. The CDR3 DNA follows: TGCAGTGCGCCCGGGACTAGCGGAAAAGTCTGGCAGTTCTTC.

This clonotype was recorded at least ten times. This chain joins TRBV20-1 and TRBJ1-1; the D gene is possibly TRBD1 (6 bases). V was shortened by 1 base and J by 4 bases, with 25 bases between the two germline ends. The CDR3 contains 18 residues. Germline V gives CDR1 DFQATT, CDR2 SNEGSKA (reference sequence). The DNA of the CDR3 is TGCAGTGCTAGAGTTAAAAGACAGGCCTATCCTCCACTCACTGAAGCTTTCTTT. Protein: CSARVKRQAYPPLTEAFF.

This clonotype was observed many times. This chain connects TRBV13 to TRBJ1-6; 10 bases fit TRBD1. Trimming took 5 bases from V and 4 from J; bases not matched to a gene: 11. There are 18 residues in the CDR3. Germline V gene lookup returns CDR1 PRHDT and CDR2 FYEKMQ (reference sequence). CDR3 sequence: CASSTNPGTGVYNSPLHF. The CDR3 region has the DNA TGTGCCAGCAGCACAAATCCCGGGACAGGGGTTTATAATTCACCCCTCCACTTT.

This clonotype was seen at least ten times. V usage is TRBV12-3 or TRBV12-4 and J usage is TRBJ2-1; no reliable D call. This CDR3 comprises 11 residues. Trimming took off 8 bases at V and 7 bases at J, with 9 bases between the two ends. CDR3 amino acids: CASSPKNEQFF. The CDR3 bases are TGTGCCAGCTCCCCAAAGAATGAGCAGTTCTTC.

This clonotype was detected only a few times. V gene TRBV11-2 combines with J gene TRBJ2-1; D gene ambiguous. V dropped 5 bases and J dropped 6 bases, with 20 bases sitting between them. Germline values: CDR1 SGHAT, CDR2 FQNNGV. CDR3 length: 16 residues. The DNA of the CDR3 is TGTGCCAGCAGCCCATCTGGCCCACGCTTGGTCAATGAGCAGTTCTTC. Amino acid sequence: CASSPSGPRLVNEQFF. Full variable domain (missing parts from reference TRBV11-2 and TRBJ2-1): EAGVAQSPRYKIIEKRQSVAFWCNPISGHATLYWYQQILGQGPKLLIQFQNNGVVDDSQLPKDRFSAERLKGVDSTLKIQPAKLEDSAVYLCASSPSGPRLVNEQFFGPGTRLTVL.

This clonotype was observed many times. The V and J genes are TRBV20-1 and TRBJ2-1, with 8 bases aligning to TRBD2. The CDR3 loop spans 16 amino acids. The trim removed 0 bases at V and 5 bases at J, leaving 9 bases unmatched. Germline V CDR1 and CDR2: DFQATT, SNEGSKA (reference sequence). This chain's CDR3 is CSARDLGTSYDNEQFF. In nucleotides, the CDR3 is TGCAGTGCTAGAGATCTCGGGACTAGTTATGACAATGAGCAGTTCTTC.

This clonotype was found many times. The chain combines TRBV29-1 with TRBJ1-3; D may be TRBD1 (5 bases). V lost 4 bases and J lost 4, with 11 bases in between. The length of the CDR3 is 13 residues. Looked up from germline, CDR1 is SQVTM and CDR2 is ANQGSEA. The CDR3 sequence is CSVAPGSGNTIYF. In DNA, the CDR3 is TGCAGCGTTGCCCCAGGGAGCGGAAACACCATATATTTT.

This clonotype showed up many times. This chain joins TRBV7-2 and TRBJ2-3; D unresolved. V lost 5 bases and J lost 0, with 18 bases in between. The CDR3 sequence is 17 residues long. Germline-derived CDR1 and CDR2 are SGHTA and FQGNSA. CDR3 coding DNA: TGTGCCAGCAGCCCCACCGATTACCATTCTAGCACAGATACGCAGTATTTT. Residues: CASSPTDYHSSTDTQYF.

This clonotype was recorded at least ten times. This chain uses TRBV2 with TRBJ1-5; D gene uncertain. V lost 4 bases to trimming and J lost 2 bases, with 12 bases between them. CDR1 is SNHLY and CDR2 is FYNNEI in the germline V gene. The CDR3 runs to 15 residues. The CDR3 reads CASSGAGAGNQPQHF. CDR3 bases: TGTGCCAGCAGTGGCGCGGGCGCGGGCAATCAGCCCCAGCATTTT.

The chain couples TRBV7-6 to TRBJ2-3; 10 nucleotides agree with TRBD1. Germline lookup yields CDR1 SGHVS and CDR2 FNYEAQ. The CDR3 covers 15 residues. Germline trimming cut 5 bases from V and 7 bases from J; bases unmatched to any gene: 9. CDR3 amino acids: CASSPGTGVSYTQYF. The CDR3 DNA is TGTGCCAGCAGCCCCGGGACAGGGGTTTCTTATACGCAGTATTTT. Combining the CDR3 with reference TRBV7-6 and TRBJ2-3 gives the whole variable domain GAGVSQSPRYKVTKRGQDVALRCDPISGHVSLYWYRQALGQGPEFLTYFNYEAQQDKSGLPNDRFSAERPEGSISTLTIQRTEQRDSAMYRCASSPGTGVSYTQYFGPGTRLTVL.

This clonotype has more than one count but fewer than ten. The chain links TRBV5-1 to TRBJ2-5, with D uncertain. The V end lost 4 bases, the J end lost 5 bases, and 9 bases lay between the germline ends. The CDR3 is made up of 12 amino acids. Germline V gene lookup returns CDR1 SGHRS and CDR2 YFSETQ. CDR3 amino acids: CASSQEAETQYF. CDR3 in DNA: TGCGCCAGCAGCCAGGAAGCGGAGACCCAGTACTTC.

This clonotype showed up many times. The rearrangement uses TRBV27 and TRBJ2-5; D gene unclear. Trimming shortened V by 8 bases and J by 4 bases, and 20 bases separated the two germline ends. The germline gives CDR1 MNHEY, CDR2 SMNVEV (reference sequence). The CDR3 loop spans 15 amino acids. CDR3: CASYVSRVSAETQYF. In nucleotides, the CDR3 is TGTGCCAGCTACGTTAGTCGTGTTTCAGCAGAGACCCAGTACTTC.

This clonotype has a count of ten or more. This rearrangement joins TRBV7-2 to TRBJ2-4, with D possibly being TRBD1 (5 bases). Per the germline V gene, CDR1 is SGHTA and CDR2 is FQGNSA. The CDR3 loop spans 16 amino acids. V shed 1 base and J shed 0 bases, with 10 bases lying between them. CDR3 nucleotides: TGTGCCAGCAGCTTAGGGGGCACTCTAGCCAAAAACATTCAGTACTTC. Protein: CASSLGGTLAKNIQYF.